This T cell receptor (beta chain) was documented in a study of blood T cell repertoires in COVID-19. Study as a whole: PBMCs, B-cell-depleted T cells, or T cells were the source of the cDNA or gDNA that made up the material.

The CDR3 has 12 amino acids. Germline-derived CDR1 and CDR2 are MNHEY and SMNVEV (reference sequence). The ends were cut back, 0 bases at V and 13 bases at J, with 12 bases in the middle. Per the original data handling: Reference gene primers were amplified, and this amplification served to estimate nucleated cell counts. Sequencing was performed with immunoSEQ multiplex PCR; in TCRdb, only in-frame clones are kept and a portion is missing. That table furnishes V, J and clone size, whereas the DNA furnished D and trimming. The table lists about 140,000 clones, approximately 81% of them singletons. This clonotype was sampled from a human donor in a cohort sampled during active COVID-19. Material: peripheral blood. V gene TRBV27 combines with J gene TRBJ1-1; no clear D. The CDR3 DNA is TGTGCCAGCAGTTTATCCAGGACTTTACTTTTCTTT. Translation: CASSLSRTLLFF.